One and the same sample provided the 21 T cell receptor beta chains below, sequenced in a study of pediatric ulcerative colitis. TCRdb keeps only in-frame clones here, not all; method: immunoSEQ multiplex PCR. The data contain under 20,000 clones, over 65% of them singletons. Rectal tissue came from one to two pinch biopsies taken at colonoscopy. The material sequenced was gut tissue. These TCRs come from a boy younger than 18 with moderate ulcerative colitis.

The genes are TRBV7-9 and TRBJ2-7; either TRBD1 or TRBD2 may fit D (6 bases each). V was trimmed by 5 bases and J by 6 bases, leaving 17 bases between them. This CDR3 comprises 14 residues. The V gene's germline CDR1 is SEHNR and CDR2 FQNEAQ (reference sequence). CDR3 coding DNA: TGTGCCAGCAGCGCAACTAGCACGGGGGCCGAGCAGTACTTC. This encodes CASSATSTGAEQYF.

This clone was seen a few times. This rearrangement joins TRBV5-1 to TRBJ1-5, with 10 bases aligning to TRBD1. Germline CDR1 and CDR2: SGHRS and YFSETQ. This CDR3 region has 14 residues. With 2 bases clipped from V and 5 bases from J, the junction kept 1 base outside the gene matches. The CDR3 coding sequence is TGCGCCAGCAGCTTAGGGACAGGGGATCAGCCCCAGCATTTT. This codes for CASSLGTGDQPQHF.

This chain connects TRBV6-1 to TRBJ1-4, with D tentatively TRBD1 (5 bases). Trimming removed 4 bases at V and 9 bases at J, with 18 bases between. Germline V gives CDR1 MNHNS, CDR2 SASEGT. The CDR3 totals 15 residues. The DNA for the CDR3 is TGTGCCAGCAGTGCCTCCGAGAGGGGAGGAAAAAAACTGTTTTTT. Translation gives CASSASERGGKKLFF.

This rearrangement joins TRBV6-5 to TRBJ2-7, with 9 bases identical to TRBD1. After removal of 2 bases from V and 5 bases from J, the junction contained 4 bases not matched to a gene. From germline, CDR1 is MNHEY and CDR2 SVGAGI. CDR3 length: 14 amino acids. CDR3 in DNA: TGTGCCAGCAGTTACCTGGGACAGGGCCACGAGCAGTACTTC. Protein: CASSYLGQGHEQYF.

J is TRBJ2-1 and V is TRBV9; the D gene is possibly TRBD2 (7 bases). The CDR3 is made up of 17 amino acids. Deletions cut 4 bases from V and 3 bases from J, with 20 bases between. From germline, CDR1 is SGDLS and CDR2 YYNGEE. The CDR3 DNA is TGTGCCAGCAGCCTCCTGGGGGGGCGGAGTGACTACAATGAGCAGTTCTTC. Translated, it gives CASSLLGGRSDYNEQFF.

The chain recombines TRBV30 with TRBJ1-2, with D possibly TRBD1 on 6 matching bases. The CDR3 has 14 residues. In germline, CDR1 is GTSNPN, CDR2 SVGIG (reference sequence). Trimming removed 4 bases at V and 7 bases at J, with 19 bases between. As DNA, the CDR3 is TGTGCCTGGATTAGCTTTGAGGGGGTCGGTGGCTACACCTTC. Protein sequence: CAWISFEGVGGYTF.

This clone is judged medium-sized. This chain connects TRBV30 to TRBJ1-1; the D is unclear. The CDR3 consists of 18 residues. V was shortened by 0 bases and J by 4 bases, with 24 bases between the two germline ends. Germline CDR1 GTSNPN, CDR2 SVGIG (reference sequence). CDR3 in amino acids: CAWSVSPRERPWSTEAFF. The CDR3 DNA reads TGTGCCTGGAGTGTAAGTCCCCGGGAGAGGCCTTGGAGCACTGAAGCTTTCTTT.

This clone was seen more than once but under ten times. The rearrangement links TRBV20-1 to TRBJ1-1; tentative D call: TRBD1 (5 bases). The CDR3 runs 10 residues. Germline V CDR1 and CDR2: DFQATT, SNEGSKA (reference sequence). Trimming pared 2 bases from V and 14 bases from J, leaving 12 bases between. CDR3: CSARPGLTFF. The CDR3 DNA follows: TGCAGTGCTAGACCGGGACTTACCTTCTTT.

V usage is TRBV5-1 and J usage is TRBJ2-2; D is undetermined. Trimming removed 3 bases at V and 5 bases at J, with 2 bases between. In germline, CDR1 is SGHRS, CDR2 YFSETQ. The CDR3 runs to 11 residues. The chain's CDR3 is CASSSTGELFF. The CDR3 region has the DNA TGCGCCAGCAGCTCGACCGGGGAGCTGTTTTTT.

V is TRBV6-1 and J is TRBJ1-2; tentatively, D is TRBD1 (6 bases). Germline assignment: CDR1 MNHNS and CDR2 SASEGT. The V and J ends lost 0 bases and 4 bases respectively, with 12 bases between them. The CDR3 extends over 15 amino acids. CDR3 sequence (DNA): TGTGCCAGCAGTGAAGCGCTTATCAGGGGCTATGGCTACACCTTC. It codes for CASSEALIRGYGYTF.

This clone was detected a few times. The V and J genes are TRBV2 and TRBJ1-5; TRBD1 might be the D (5 bases). This CDR3 has 13 residues. V was cut by 6 bases and J by 11 bases, with 17 bases left in between. Germline CDR1 reads SNHLY; CDR2 reads FYNNEI. The CDR3 DNA follows: TGTGCCAGCAGGGACCCCTCGGGACCGACCCAGCATTTT. Its translation is CASRDPSGPTQHF.

V is TRBV7-2 and J is TRBJ2-7; the match to TRBD2 covers 12 bases. The ends lost 4 bases at V and 7 bases at J; junction bases unmatched: 8. The germline V gene has CDR1 SGHTA and CDR2 FQGNSA. There are 15 residues in the CDR3. CDR3 amino acids: CASSSSPTSGREQYF. DNA of the CDR3: TGTGCCAGCAGCTCTTCCCCTACTAGCGGGAGGGAGCAGTACTTC.

This chain joins TRBV9 and TRBJ1-1; D remains ambiguous. Germline CDR1 is SGDLS and CDR2 is YYNGEE. The V end was cut by 0 bases, the J end by 1 base, with 4 bases between. The CDR3 contains 13 residues. The chain's CDR3 is CASSVAQNTEAFF. As DNA, the CDR3 is TGTGCCAGCAGCGTAGCGCAGAACACTGAAGCTTTCTTT. Variable domain in full (rest from reference TRBV9 and TRBJ1-1): DSGVTQTPKHLITATGQRVTLRCSPRSGDLSVYWYQQSLDQGLQFLIQYYNGEERAKGNILERFSAQQFPDLHSELNLSSLELGDSALYFCASSVAQNTEAFFGQGTRLTVV.

The chain links TRBV11-3 to TRBJ2-5; 9 nucleotides agree with TRBD1. Germline V gene lookup returns CDR1 SGHNT and CDR2 YENEEA. With 5 bases clipped from V and 5 bases from J, the junction kept 3 bases outside the gene matches. The CDR3 is made up of 13 amino acids. CDR3 nucleotide sequence: TGTGCCAGCAGCCGACAGGGGGAGGAGACCCAGTACTTC. This codes for CASSRQGEETQYF.

This clone was counted once. The genes are TRBV7-6 and TRBJ1-5; D remains unclear. Looked up from germline, CDR1 is SGHVS and CDR2 is FNYEAQ. The CDR3 runs 13 residues. The V gene lost 3 bases and the J gene lost 7 bases, with 10 bases spanning the gap. CDR3 bases: TGTGCCAGCAGCTTTTCGGAGAGGCAGCCCCAGCATTTT. Its translation is CASSFSERQPQHF.

The genes are TRBV6-5 and TRBJ1-2; tentative D call: TRBD1 (6 bases). Looked up from germline, CDR1 is MNHEY and CDR2 is SVGAGI. This CDR3 has 13 residues. The germline V and J ends were trimmed by 6 bases and 4 bases, with 12 bases remaining between them. CDR3 DNA sequence: TGTGCCAGCAGGGACGGACAGCGCTATGGCTACACCTTC. Protein: CASRDGQRYGYTF.

The chain has TRBV6-6 and TRBJ1-2; D is perhaps TRBD1 (5 bases). CDR1 and CDR2 (germline): MNHNY, SVGAGI (reference sequence). The CDR3 extends over 15 amino acids. Trimming removed 0 bases at V and 7 bases at J, with 15 bases between. The CDR3 DNA sequence: TGTGCCAGCAGTTACTCTGGCAGGGTAGTAGGTGGCTACACCTTC. It codes for CASSYSGRVVGGYTF.

The J gene is TRBJ2-3, the V gene TRBV20-1; tentatively, D is TRBD2 (5 bases). CDR1 and CDR2 (germline): DFQATT, SNEGSKA (reference sequence). V was trimmed by 6 bases and J by 4 bases, leaving 8 bases between them. The CDR3 is 11 residues long. In DNA, the CDR3 is TGCAGTGCCGGGAACTCAGATACGCAGTATTTT. It is translated as CSAGNSDTQYF.

The chain couples TRBV5-5 to TRBJ1-1, with unresolved D. Trimming stripped 2 bases from V and 1 base from J, with 12 bases between. Per germline, CDR1 SGHKS and CDR2 YYEKEE (reference sequence). This CDR3 region has 15 residues. Written as DNA, the CDR3 is TGTGCCAGCAGCTTAACCAGGCAGCGGAACACTGAAGCTTTCTTT. It codes for CASSLTRQRNTEAFF.

This clone occurred once. The chain is built from TRBV11-2 and TRBJ1-1; D unresolved. Germline V gives CDR1 SGHAT, CDR2 FQNNGV. The CDR3 has 15 residues. V lost 3 bases to trimming and J lost 7 bases, with 18 bases between them. CDR3 sequence (DNA): TGTGCCAGCAGCTTCAGCGCTGGGATAAAGGGTGAAGCTTTCTTT. Translating gives CASSFSAGIKGEAFF. The variable domain in full, completed from reference TRBV11-2 and TRBJ1-1, reads EAGVAQSPRYKIIEKRQSVAFWCNPISGHATLYWYQQILGQGPKLLIQFQNNGVVDDSQLPKDRFSAERLKGVDSTLKIQPAKLEDSAVYLCASSFSAGIKGEAFFGQGTRLTVV.

The chain carries TRBV6-4 and TRBJ1-6; D not resolved. This CDR3 spans 13 amino acids. The V end lost 3 bases, the J end lost 7 bases, and 7 bases lay between the germline ends. The germline V gene encodes CDR1 MRHNA and CDR2 SNTAGT. The DNA for the CDR3 is TGTGCCAGCAGTGAGTCGGGGAATTCACCCCTCCACTTT. It translates to CASSESGNSPLHF.